One and the same sample provided the 12 T cell receptor beta chains below, sequenced in a study of cytomegalovirus exposure and HLA in healthy donors. Vbeta (60) and Jbeta (13) primers were used in the PCR. Profiling relied on immunoSEQ multiplex PCR, and the TCRdb table lists in-frame clones only, not all of them. The data show some 130,000 clones, 80% seen once. Sequencing was carried out using PBMCs. The receptor source for this set is a man aged 25 to 40 in good health and CMV-seronegative.

The V call is TRBV19, the J call TRBJ2-5; maybe TRBD1 (6 bases). CDR3 length: 13 residues. Trimming took 3 bases from V and 5 from J, leaving 10 bases between them. CDR1 is LNHDA and CDR2 is SQIVND in the germline V gene (reference sequence). In DNA, the CDR3 is TGTGCCAGTAGTATCCAGGGGAGCGAGACCCAGTACTTC. It encodes CASSIQGSETQYF.

The chain employs TRBV28 and TRBJ2-1, with D perhaps TRBD2 (5 bases). Germline lookup yields CDR1 MDHEN and CDR2 SYDVKM. CDR3 size: 12 residues. Trimming took 6 bases from V and 7 from J, leaving 10 bases between them. Here the CDR3 reads CASRMTTNEQFF. For the CDR3, the DNA is TGTGCCAGCAGGATGACTACTAATGAGCAGTTCTTC.

The table lists this clone with a few counts. The V call is TRBV2, the J call TRBJ1-1, with D maybe TRBD1 (6 bases). V was pared by 4 bases and J by 1 base, with 10 bases between. Per germline, CDR1 SNHLY and CDR2 FYNNEI. This CDR3 comprises 14 residues. This CDR3 reads CASSGGQRNTEAFF. DNA of the CDR3: TGTGCCAGCAGTGGAGGACAGAGGAACACTGAAGCTTTCTTT.

This chain connects TRBV7-2 to TRBJ1-1; D is possibly TRBD1 (6 bases). V lost 1 base to trimming and J lost 3 bases, with 12 bases between them. In germline, CDR1 is SGHTA, CDR2 FQGNSA. The CDR3 is made up of 15 amino acids. CDR3 nucleotides: TGTGCCAGCAGCTTAGTTCCAGGGGAAGACACTGAAGCTTTCTTT. It codes for CASSLVPGEDTEAFF.

This clone has only one observation. The chain joins TRBV29-1 to TRBJ1-2; 10 nucleotides agree with TRBD1. Germline loops: CDR1 SQVTM, CDR2 ANQGSEA. The V segment lost 6 bases and the J segment 8 bases; nucleotides outside the gene matches: 15. This CDR3 contains 15 residues. The CDR3 sequence: CSVPGTGERSKGYTF. The CDR3 region has the DNA TGCAGCGTACCCGGGACAGGGGAAAGGAGCAAGGGCTACACCTTC.

The genes are TRBV19 and TRBJ2-1; 10 positions agree with TRBD2. CDR3 length equals 18 residues. Germline CDR1 reads LNHDA; CDR2 reads SQIVND (reference sequence). V lost 6 bases, J lost 1 base, and 12 bases stayed unmatched. CDR3 nucleotides: TGTGCCAGTAGGCCCTTAGCGGGAGGACTCTTTTCCTACAATGAGCAGTTCTTC. Amino acid sequence: CASRPLAGGLFSYNEQFF.

V gene TRBV19 combines with J gene TRBJ1-5; the D gene is possibly TRBD1 (6 bases). Germline CDR1 is LNHDA and CDR2 is SQIVND (reference sequence). This CDR3 contains 15 residues. The V end was cut by 4 bases, the J end by 4 bases, with 14 bases between. CDR3 nucleotides: TGTGCCAGTAGTAATCCAGGGGCCCCTAATCAGCCCCAGCATTTT. Translation: CASSNPGAPNQPQHF. The entire variable domain, with the rest obtained from reference TRBV19 and TRBJ1-5, is as follows: DGGITQSPKYLFRKEGQNVTLSCEQNLNHDAMYWYRQDPGQGLRLIYYSQIVNDFQKGDIAEGYSVSREKKESFPLTVTSAQKNPTAFYLCASSNPGAPNQPQHFGDGTRLSIL.

The V gene is TRBV25-1, the J gene TRBJ1-4, with D unresolved. CDR1 MGHDK and CDR2 SYGVNS come from the germline V gene. This CDR3 spans 15 amino acids. Trimming left V 7 bases short and J 5 bases short, with 17 bases between. The CDR3 reads CASTRELTSNEKLFF. In nucleotides, the CDR3 is TGTGCCAGCACCCGTGAATTGACATCGAATGAAAAACTGTTTTTT.

The CDR3 region is CASSPLEGAGQETQYF. As DNA, the CDR3 is TGTGCCAGCAGCCCCCTGGAGGGGGCAGGTCAAGAGACCCAGTACTTC. The V gene is TRBV11-2, the J gene TRBJ2-5; maybe TRBD1 (7 bases). This CDR3 has 16 residues. CDR1 and CDR2 (germline): SGHAT, FQNNGV. Deletions cut 5 bases from V and 2 bases from J, with 18 bases between.

The V call is TRBV28, the J call TRBJ2-5, with D possibly matching TRBD2 (6 bases). CDR3 length: 13 amino acids. The germline V gene encodes CDR1 MDHEN and CDR2 SYDVKM. V lost 5 bases and J 5 bases, leaving 12 bases between the germline ends. CDR3 in DNA: TGTGCCAGCAGTGAGGGAGGAAGGGAGACCCAGTACTTC. Translating gives CASSEGGRETQYF.

The chain links TRBV5-6 to TRBJ2-5; maybe TRBD2 (6 bases). CDR1 and CDR2 (germline): SGHDT, YYEEEE. V was trimmed by 4 bases and J by 11 bases, leaving 24 bases between them. The CDR3 covers 15 residues. The CDR3 DNA reads as TGTGCCAGCAGCCAAATAGGAGGGCCCGCCTTGGAGCAGTACTTC. Translating it yields CASSQIGGPALEQYF.

This rearrangement joins TRBV7-2 to TRBJ2-5; maybe TRBD2 (5 bases). The CDR3 is made up of 13 amino acids. Per germline, CDR1 SGHTA and CDR2 FQGNSA. Trimming removed 6 bases from V and 13 bases from J, with 21 bases in between. The CDR3: CASRTNSVGPAYF. CDR3 nucleotides: TGTGCCAGCAGGACAAATAGCGTAGGTCCTGCGTACTTC.